A selection of T cell receptor beta chains follows, all from one sample in a study of early T cells in non-severe SARS-CoV-2 infection. MiXCR, run by TCRdb on the 5' RACE reads, gives a single entry per CDR3 protein. The sample yields fewer than 30,000 distinct CDR3 sequences, roughly 4% seen once. Sequencing was performed on whole blood. The receptor set was obtained from an adult who was a healthcare worker with PCR-confirmed SARS-CoV-2 infection or an uninfected control (not recorded which). CDR3s include the opening cysteine and the closing phenylalanine or tryptophan. The D gene is left open where the match is weak. The size field is filled for only some rows; it gives once, few, many or a size class.

V gene	J gene	D gene	clone size	CDR3 DNA	CDR3 protein
TRBV3-1	TRBJ1-2	NA	many	TGTGCCAGCAGCCAAGAGGGTATTTCTAACTATGGCTACACCTTC	CASSQEGISNYGYTF
TRBV18	TRBJ2-1	NA	many	TGTGCCAGCACCGCTAGCAATGAGCAGTTCTTC	CASTASNEQFF
TRBV27	TRBJ1-4	TRBD1	medium-sized	TGTGCCAGCGCCCCGGGACAGGATGAAAAACTGTTTTTT	CASAPGQDEKLFF
TRBV7-6	TRBJ2-7	NA	NA	TGTGCCAGCAGCCCGGGCCCGACCTACGAGCAGTACTTC	CASSPGPTYEQYF
TRBV7-6	TRBJ2-6	TRBD2	many	TGTGCCAGCAGCTTAGCAGCGGGGTCCGGGGCCAACGTCCTGACTTTC	CASSLAAGSGANVLTF
TRBV30	TRBJ1-3	TRBD1	many	TGTGCCTTTAGACAGGGGCTACTCTCTGGAAACACCATATATTTT	CAFRQGLLSGNTIYF
TRBV29-1	TRBJ1-1	TRBD1	NA	TGCAGCGTTGAAGGGACAGGGGAAAGTTACACTGAAGCTTTCTTT	CSVEGTGESYTEAFF
TRBV24-1	TRBJ2-3	TRBD2	few	TGTGCCACCAGTGATGCTCTAGCGGAAAACACAGATACGCAGTATTTT	CATSDALAENTDTQYF
TRBV18	TRBJ2-1	TRBD1	many	TGTGCCAGCTCACCTACCTTAGGACAGGGGATAACCTACAATGAGCAGTTCTTC	CASSPTLGQGITYNEQFF
TRBV11-2	TRBJ1-1	NA	many	TGTGCCAGCAGCCCGTATATGAACACTGAAGCTTTCTTT	CASSPYMNTEAFF
TRBV20-1	TRBJ2-7	TRBD2	many	TGCAGTGCTTCCGGACTAGCGGGAGGTTTTGGGCATCTTATCGGCGAGCAGTACTTC	CSASGLAGGFGHLIGEQYF
TRBV12-5	TRBJ1-1	NA	few	TGTGCTAGTGGTTTAGGCAGGGGCACTGAAGCTTTCTTT	CASGLGRGTEAFF
TRBV29-1	TRBJ2-3	NA	many	TGCAGCGTTACTTCGTCAACAGATACGCAGTATTTT	CSVTSSTDTQYF
TRBV5-6	TRBJ2-1	NA	many	TGTGCCAGCAGCTCCCTGTTTGGACGGGTCTCCTACAATGAGCAGTTCTTC	CASSSLFGRVSYNEQFF
TRBV15	TRBJ2-3	TRBD2	few	TGTGCCACCAGCAGAGATCGGGCTAGCGGGAGTCGGACAGATACGCAGTATTTT	CATSRDRASGSRTDTQYF
TRBV6-2/TRBV6-3	TRBJ2-7	NA	few	TGTGCCAGCAGTTATGGGTCTTTGCAGTACTTC	CASSYGSLQYF
TRBV7-9	TRBJ2-2	NA	NA	TGTGCCAGCAGCCCCGTAGGCGCGATACCGAACACCGGGGAGCTGTTTTTT	CASSPVGAIPNTGELFF
TRBV29-1	TRBJ2-7	TRBD1	few	TGCAGCGTGATAGGGGGCCCGGACAGCAGCTCCTACGAGCAGTACTTC	CSVIGGPDSSSYEQYF
TRBV12-3/TRBV12-4	TRBJ2-2	TRBD1	many	TGTGCCAGCAGCGGGACAGTGACCGGGGAGCTGTTTTTT	CASSGTVTGELFF
TRBV4-3	TRBJ1-6	NA	many	TGCGCCAGCAGCCCTTATGGCAATTCACCCCTCCACTTT	CASSPYGNSPLHF
TRBV15	TRBJ2-7	NA	many	TGTGCCACCAGCAGAGACCCACGGGAAGGGGGCTCCTACGAGCAGTACTTC	CATSRDPREGGSYEQYF
TRBV11-2	TRBJ1-6	NA	NA	TGTGCCAGCAGCCCAGACAGAGCTTATAATTCACCCCTCCACTTT	CASSPDRAYNSPLHF
TRBV7-6	TRBJ2-5	NA	many	TGTGCCAGCAGCTTAGTAGGAGGGCCTCAAGAGACCCAGTACTTC	CASSLVGGPQETQYF
TRBV6-5	TRBJ1-6	NA	NA	TGTGCCAGCAGGGTTACACGGACAGCGATCGACCCACCCCTCCACTTT	CASRVTRTAIDPPLHF
TRBV7-2	TRBJ1-1	NA	few	TGTGCCAGCAGCTTAGGGCGGACTGAAGCTTTCTTT	CASSLGRTEAFF
TRBV5-1	TRBJ1-1	NA	many	TGCGCCAGCAGCAATCCGGGGGGATCGGACACTGAAGCTTTCTTT	CASSNPGGSDTEAFF
TRBV11-2	TRBJ2-7	TRBD1	many	TGTGCCAGCAGCCCCCGGACAGGGGGGACCTACGAGCAGTACTTC	CASSPRTGGTYEQYF
TRBV29-1	TRBJ1-5	NA	few	TGCAGCGCCCCCCGCAGGACAGTCAGCAATCAGCCCCAGCATTTT	CSAPRRTVSNQPQHF
TRBV6-6	TRBJ2-5	NA	many	TGTGCCAGCACTTCGAACAGGGTTTTTGAGACCCAGTACTTC	CASTSNRVFETQYF
TRBV20-1	TRBJ2-3	TRBD2	NA	TGCAGTGCCGAGCGGGACTCCACCACAGATACGCAGTATTTT	CSAERDSTTDTQYF
TRBV20-1	TRBJ2-1	TRBD1	NA	TGCAGTGCTAGAGAGAGGGGGCCCTACAATGAGCAGTTCTTC	CSARERGPYNEQFF
TRBV5-4	TRBJ2-5	TRBD2	many	TGTGCCAGCAGCTCCTCCGGGACTAGCGTAGGGGCGGAGACCCAGTACTTC	CASSSSGTSVGAETQYF
TRBV6-5	TRBJ2-1	NA	few	TGTGCCAGCAGTTACCTTAGCGGAGGAGACAATGAGCAGTTCTTC	CASSYLSGGDNEQFF
TRBV10-3	TRBJ2-1	TRBD2	medium-sized	TGTGCCATCAGCTCAACTAGCGGGAGGGCCGGTGAGCAGTTCTTC	CAISSTSGRAGEQFF
TRBV18	TRBJ2-7	NA	few	TGTGCCAGCTCCTCTGGGGCAGGCAACCCCTACGAGCAGTACTTC	CASSSGAGNPYEQYF
TRBV7-3	TRBJ1-6	NA	many	TGTGCCAGCAGTTCCCTGCTGGGGAATTCACCCCTCCACTTT	CASSSLLGNSPLHF
TRBV5-1	TRBJ1-4	NA	many	TGCGCCAGCAGCCTGACGGGACCGGGGCCGAATGAAAAACTGTTTTTT	CASSLTGPGPNEKLFF
TRBV7-2	TRBJ2-1	TRBD1	many	TGTGCCAGCAGCTTAGAGGGACAGGGTTACAATGAGCAGTTCTTC	CASSLEGQGYNEQFF
TRBV4-1	TRBJ1-4	TRBD1	few	TGCGCCAGCAGCCTTTCGGACAGGGTTAATGAAAAACTGTTTTTT	CASSLSDRVNEKLFF
TRBV5-6	TRBJ2-2	NA	many	TGTGCCAGCAGCTGGGTCACCGGGGAGCTGTTTTTT	CASSWVTGELFF
TRBV2	TRBJ2-1	TRBD1	many	TGTGCCAGCAGTATACAGGGGGATGAGCAGTTCTTC	CASSIQGDEQFF
TRBV24-1	TRBJ2-1	TRBD1	many	TGTGCCACCAGTGATACAGGACAGGGATTCTACAATGAGCAGTTCTTC	CATSDTGQGFYNEQFF
TRBV7-9	TRBJ2-7	TRBD2	many	TGTGCCAGCAGCTTAGTTGGACTAGTAGAGTCCTACGAGCAGTACTTC	CASSLVGLVESYEQYF
TRBV6-2/TRBV6-3	TRBJ2-1	NA	many	TGTGCCAGCAGTTACCGGACCGCAACCGGGACGAGAAGGGATGTTGCTGAGCAGTTCTTC	CASSYRTATGTRRDVAEQFF
TRBV3-1	TRBJ2-5	NA	few	TGTGCCAGCAGCCAATTTTCAGAGACCCAGTACTTC	CASSQFSETQYF
TRBV5-4	TRBJ2-1	TRBD1	many	TGTGCCAGCAGCAGTACACAGGGGGCTAACTACAATGAGCAGTTCTTC	CASSSTQGANYNEQFF
TRBV9	TRBJ2-3	NA	NA	TGTGCCAGCAGCGTAGGTATCACCACAGATACGCAGTATTTT	CASSVGITTDTQYF